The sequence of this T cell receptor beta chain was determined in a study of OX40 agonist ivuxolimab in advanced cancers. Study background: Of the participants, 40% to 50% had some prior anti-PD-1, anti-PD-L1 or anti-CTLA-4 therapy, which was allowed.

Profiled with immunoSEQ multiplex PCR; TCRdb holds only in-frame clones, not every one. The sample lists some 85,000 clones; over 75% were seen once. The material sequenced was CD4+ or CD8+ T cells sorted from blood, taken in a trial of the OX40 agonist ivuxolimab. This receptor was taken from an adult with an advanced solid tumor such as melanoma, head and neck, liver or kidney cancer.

CDR3 sequence: CAISESRPFAASSYEQYF. CDR3 in DNA: TGTGCCATCAGTGAGTCTCGACCCTTTGCCGCCTCCTCCTACGAGCAGTACTTC. The chain couples TRBV10-3 to TRBJ2-7; D call uncertain. V was trimmed by 0 bases and J by 0 bases, leaving 18 bases between them. The CDR3 is 18 residues long. Germline loops: CDR1 ENHRY, CDR2 SYGVKD.